The rows below give T cell receptor beta chains drawn from one sample of a study of blood T cell repertoires in COVID-19. Generated by immunoSEQ multiplex PCR, the TCRdb table keeps only in-frame clones and is missing some. In the table there are a few hundred thousand clones, roughly 90% of which are singletons. The specimen sequenced was PBMCs or T cells enriched from blood (not recorded which). These receptors were collected from a woman aged 18-29 years who had recovered from COVID-19. The CDR3 runs from the conserved cysteine through the conserved F or W. Fields, in order: D gene, V gene, J gene, clone size, CDR3 DNA, CDR3 protein. D genes are given only for firm matches. Size values are once, few and many counts, or a class for expanded clones, and some rows have none.

d_gene: NA
v_gene: TRBV27
j_gene: TRBJ1-1
abundance: NA
CDR3nt: TGTGCCAGCAGCCCTGGACAGTTCATCATGAACACTGAAGCTTTCTTT
CDR3aa: CASSPGQFIMNTEAFF

d_gene: NA
v_gene: TRBV18
j_gene: TRBJ2-3
abundance: NA
CDR3nt: TGTGCCAGCTCACCAATTCGAGATGCAGATACGCAGTATTTT
CDR3aa: CASSPIRDADTQYF

d_gene: NA
v_gene: TRBV19
j_gene: TRBJ1-5
abundance: few
CDR3nt: TGTGCCAGTAGTATGCAATCAGGGCCGCAGCCCCAGCATTTT
CDR3aa: CASSMQSGPQPQHF

d_gene: NA
v_gene: TRBV4-2
j_gene: TRBJ2-7
abundance: few
CDR3nt: TGTGCCAGCAGCCCCCGAACCGACAGCCAGTACGAGCAGTACTTC
CDR3aa: CASSPRTDSQYEQYF

d_gene: NA
v_gene: TRBV11-1
j_gene: TRBJ2-3
abundance: NA
CDR3nt: TGTGCCAGCAGCCCGGGGGGCACAGATACGCAGTATTTT
CDR3aa: CASSPGGTDTQYF

d_gene: NA
v_gene: TRBV18
j_gene: TRBJ2-7
abundance: NA
CDR3nt: TGTGCCAGCTCACGACGGGATCAAAATGAGCAGTACTTC
CDR3aa: CASSRRDQNEQYF

d_gene: TRBD2
v_gene: TRBV7-2
j_gene: TRBJ2-3
abundance: NA
CDR3nt: TGTGCCAGCAGCTCGACTGGGAGCGGGGGGTACGATACGCAGTATTTT
CDR3aa: CASSSTGSGGYDTQYF

d_gene: NA
v_gene: TRBV7-9
j_gene: TRBJ1-4
abundance: NA
CDR3nt: TGTGCCAGCAGCTTAATATTGGGGCTTCCAAATGAAAAACTGTTTTTT
CDR3aa: CASSLILGLPNEKLFF

d_gene: NA
v_gene: TRBV28
j_gene: TRBJ2-1
abundance: NA
CDR3nt: TGTGCCACCCAGGTTCGGGGGTCCTACAATGAGCAGTTCTTC
CDR3aa: CATQVRGSYNEQFF

d_gene: TRBD1
v_gene: TRBV3-1/TRBV3-2
j_gene: TRBJ2-1
abundance: NA
CDR3nt: TGTGCCAGCAGCCCACCACAGGGGGCCTTTATCAATGAGCAGTTCTTC
CDR3aa: CASSPPQGAFINEQFF

d_gene: NA
v_gene: TRBV5-1
j_gene: TRBJ1-2
abundance: once
CDR3nt: TGCGCCACCGCAGGAATTCTGGGCTATGGCTACACCTTC
CDR3aa: CATAGILGYGYTF